The rows below give T cell receptor beta chains drawn from one sample of a study of OX40 agonist ivuxolimab in advanced cancers. Clones were sequenced by immunoSEQ multiplex PCR, and TCRdb holds only the in-frame ones, with some missing. The data contain about 66,000 clones, around 83% of them singletons. Sequenced material: CD4+ or CD8+ T cells sorted from blood, taken in a trial of the OX40 agonist ivuxolimab. These receptors all stem from an adult with an advanced solid tumor such as melanoma, head and neck, liver or kidney cancer. Each CDR3 is given with its conserved first and last residue. D genes are given only for firm matches. Some rows have no size entry. The others give once, few or many, or a class for an expanded clone.

J | size | D | V | CDR3 | DNA
TRBJ1-1 | once | TRBD1 | TRBV29-1 | CSGQTGAGTEAFF | TGCAGCGGACAAACAGGGGCAGGCACTGAAGCTTTCTTT
TRBJ1-4 | . | . | TRBV5-4 | CAKAGEEKLFF | TGTGCCAAGGCGGGGGAGGAAAAACTGTTTTTT
TRBJ1-3 | few | . | TRBV30 | CAWSPGYAGNTIYF | TGTGCCTGGAGCCCAGGGTATGCTGGAAACACCATATATTTT
TRBJ2-5 | . | . | TRBV27 | CASSFQETQYF | TGTGCCAGCAGTTTTCAAGAGACCCAGTACTTC
TRBJ1-5 | . | . | TRBV23-1 | CASRHPGNQREYSNQPQHF | TGCGCCAGCAGGCATCCAGGGAATCAGCGGGAATATAGCAATCAGCCCCAGCATTTT
TRBJ2-7 | few | TRBD2 | TRBV7-2 | CASSPIAGGPSSEYF | TGTGCCAGCAGCCCTATAGCGGGAGGGCCCTCGAGCGAGTACTTC
TRBJ1-1 | . | . | TRBV6-5 | CASSRDRQAFF | TGTGCCAGCAGCCGTGACAGACAAGCTTTCTTT
TRBJ1-5 | . | . | TRBV6-5 | CASSLGAGQPQHF | TGTGCCAGCAGTTTGGGGGCGGGTCAGCCCCAGCATTTT
TRBJ2-4 | . | . | TRBV30 | CAWSVIRENIQYF | TGTGCCTGGAGTGTAATCAGGGAAAACATTCAGTACTTC
TRBJ1-5 | . | . | TRBV21-1 | CASSALDLPRPYSNQPQHF | TGTGCCAGCAGCGCTTTGGACCTGCCTCGGCCTTATAGCAATCAGCCCCAGCATTTT
TRBJ2-1 | . | TRBD1 | TRBV10-3 | CAISPGQVSSYNEQFF | TGTGCCATCAGTCCGGGACAGGTTAGCTCCTACAATGAGCAGTTCTTC
TRBJ1-2 | . | TRBD1 | TRBV5-1 | CASSSGTGGFNYGYTF | TGCGCCAGCAGTTCCGGGACAGGGGGGTTTAACTATGGCTACACCTTC
TRBJ2-1 | . | . | TRBV20-1 | CSAPGYNEQFF | TGCAGCGCCCCCGGCTACAATGAGCAGTTCTTC
TRBJ2-3 | . | . | TRBV7-6 | CASSPFVEADTQYF | TGTGCCAGCAGCCCTTTCGTGGAGGCAGATACGCAGTATTTT
TRBJ2-2 | . | . | TRBV30 | CAWSSELSGELFF | TGTGCCTGGAGTTCCGAGTTGTCCGGGGAGCTGTTTTTT
TRBJ1-3 | . | TRBD1 | TRBV4-2 | CASSRNPGQVVGNTIYF | TGTGCCAGCAGCCGGAATCCGGGACAGGTGGTTGGAAACACCATATATTTT
TRBJ2-5 | . | TRBD2 | TRBV5-1 | CASSYGGQETQYF | TGCGCCAGCAGCTACGGGGGGCAAGAGACCCAGTACTTC
TRBJ2-2 | . | TRBD2 | TRBV14 | CASSPSPAGYYTGELFF | TGTGCCAGCAGCCCTAGCCCAGCGGGGTATTACACCGGGGAGCTGTTTTTT
TRBJ1-1 | . | . | TRBV4-2 | CASSQPGTVNTEAFF | TGTGCCAGCAGCCAGCCTGGGACGGTTAACACTGAAGCTTTCTTT
TRBJ2-2 | . | . | TRBV30 | CAWSVPRGGRNTGELFF | TGTGCCTGGAGTGTACCTAGGGGGGGCAGGAACACCGGGGAGCTGTTTTTT
TRBJ2-2 | few | . | TRBV30 | CAWNLYRSELFF | TGTGCCTGGAATCTCTACAGGTCGGAGCTGTTTTTT
TRBJ2-5 | . | TRBD2 | TRBV5-5 | CASSWEGGGETQYF | TGTGCCAGCAGCTGGGAGGGAGGTGGAGAGACCCAGTACTTC
TRBJ2-1 | once | . | TRBV5-1 | CASSPLGPYNEQFF | TGCGCCAGCAGCCCCCTAGGGCCTTACAATGAGCAGTTCTTC
TRBJ1-3 | few | . | TRBV7-6 | CASSSGGGLSGNTIYF | TGTGCCAGCAGCTCCGGAGGGGGGCTCTCTGGAAACACCATATATTTT
TRBJ2-5 | once | TRBD2 | TRBV7-2 | CASSPIAGGPSSEYF | TGTGCCAGCAGCCCTATAGCGGGAGGGCCCTCGAGCGAGTACTTC
TRBJ1-1 | . | . | TRBV7-9 | CASSRVDEAFF | TGTGCCAGCAGCCGAGTAGATGAAGCTTTCTTT
TRBJ1-4 | . | . | TRBV4-1 | CASSQEGGRPNEKLFF | TGCGCCAGCAGCCAAGAAGGCGGGCGGCCTAATGAAAAACTGTTTTTT
TRBJ2-7 | . | TRBD1 | TRBV6-1 | CASSVDRGIDEQYF | TGTGCCAGCAGTGTGGACAGGGGGATCGACGAGCAGTACTTC
TRBJ1-2 | . | . | TRBV28 | CASSLGGQSHGYTF | TGTGCCAGCAGTTTAGGGGGGCAGTCCCATGGCTACACCTTC
TRBJ2-6 | . | . | TRBV7-2 | CASSFRGGTSGANVLTF | TGTGCCAGCAGCTTTCGGGGAGGAACCTCCGGGGCCAACGTCCTGACTTTC